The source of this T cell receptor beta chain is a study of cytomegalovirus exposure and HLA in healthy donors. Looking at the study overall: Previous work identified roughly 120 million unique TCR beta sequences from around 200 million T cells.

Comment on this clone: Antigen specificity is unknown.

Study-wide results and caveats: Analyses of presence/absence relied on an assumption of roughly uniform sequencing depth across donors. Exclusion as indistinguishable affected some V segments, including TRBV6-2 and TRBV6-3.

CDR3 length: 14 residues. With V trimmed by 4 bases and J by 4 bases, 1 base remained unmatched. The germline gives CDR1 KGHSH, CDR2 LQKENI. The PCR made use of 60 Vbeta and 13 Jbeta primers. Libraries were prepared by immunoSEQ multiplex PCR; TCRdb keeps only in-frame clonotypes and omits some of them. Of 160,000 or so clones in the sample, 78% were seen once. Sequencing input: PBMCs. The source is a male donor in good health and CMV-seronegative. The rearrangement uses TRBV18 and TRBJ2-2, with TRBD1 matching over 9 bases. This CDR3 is CASSLGQGTGELFF. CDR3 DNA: TGTGCCAGCTCACTGGGACAGGGCACCGGGGAGCTGTTTTTT.